These 22 T cell receptor beta chains originate from one sample sequenced in a study of molecular identifiers for immune sequencing clone quantification. TCRdb re-called the PCR reads through MiXCR, storing one row per CDR3 protein. Of more than 85,000 distinct CDR3 sequences in the sample, 36% were seen once. The specimen was naive CD8+ T cells from blood, with Jurkat cell RNA spiked in. Regarding subset: FACS-sorted CD8+CD4-CCR7+CD45RA+ naive T cells. The receptors derive from a human donor in good health. Some libraries in this study had Jurkat cell RNA spiked in.

J is TRBJ2-5 and V is TRBV27; D not resolved. CDR3 length: 14 amino acids. The ends were cut back, 6 bases at V and 1 base at J, with 12 bases in the middle. Germline values: CDR1 MNHEY, CDR2 SMNVEV (reference sequence). CDR3: CASRPPEAQETQYF. The CDR3 nucleotides are TGTGCCAGCAGGCCTCCCGAGGCCCAAGAGACCCAGTACTTC.

This chain connects TRBV5-4 to TRBJ2-5, with a weak D call TRBD1 (6 bases). Looked up from germline, CDR1 is SGHNT and CDR2 is YYREEE (reference sequence). The CDR3 contains 11 residues. V was cut by 7 bases and J by 10 bases, with 14 bases left in between. The CDR3 DNA follows: TGTGCCAGCGGACCAGGACAGAGCCAGTACTTC. This translates into CASGPGQSQYF.

This clonotype showed up many times. The chain joins TRBV28 to TRBJ2-7, with D tentatively TRBD2 (6 bases). The germline gives CDR1 MDHEN, CDR2 SYDVKM. The V end was cut by 4 bases, the J end by 3 bases, with 31 bases between. The CDR3 is 20 amino acids. The CDR3: CASSSTRGLAGTAISYEQYF. The CDR3 region has the DNA TGTGCCAGCAGTTCGACTAGGGGACTTGCGGGAACCGCAATCAGCTACGAGCAGTACTTC.

For this clonotype: A read error may produce the germline difference seen at one junction end. CDR3 sequence reads: CASSLPGPLPGELYF. DNA for the CDR3: TGTGCCAGCAGCTTACCGGGCCCTCTACCCGGGGAGCTGTATTTT. The chain uses TRBV7-6 and TRBJ2-2; a weak D match, TRBD2 (5 bases). Germline values: CDR1 SGHVS, CDR2 FNYEAQ. There are 15 residues in the CDR3.

By frequency in the sample, this clonotype is medium-sized. This sequence joins TRBV7-2 and TRBJ2-3, with unresolved D. The CDR3 covers 17 residues. Trimming took 2 bases from V and 0 from J, leaving 15 bases between them. Germline V gene sequence: CDR1 SGHTA, CDR2 FQGNSA. The CDR3 bases are TGTGCCAGCAGCTTATTCCCTCCGGACCCCAGCACAGATACGCAGTATTTT. This translates into CASSLFPPDPSTDTQYF.

The rearrangement links TRBV13 to TRBJ2-1; D assignment may be TRBD1 or TRBD2 (5 bases each). V was trimmed by 1 base and J by 1 base, leaving 14 bases between them. This CDR3 has 17 residues. Germline CDR1 is PRHDT and CDR2 is FYEKMQ (reference sequence). CDR3 nucleotides: TGTGCCAGCAGCTTAGACGGAGAGGGGCAATCCTACAATGAGCAGTTCTTC. This gives the protein CASSLDGEGQSYNEQFF.

The chain has TRBV9 and TRBJ2-1, with D possibly being TRBD2 (6 bases). The germline V gene has CDR1 SGDLS and CDR2 YYNGEE. This CDR3 is 12 amino acids long. With 5 bases removed from V and 10 bases from J, the gap between germline ends came to 13 bases. CDR3 DNA: TGTGCCAGCAGGGGGACTCCGGAGGAGCAGTTCTTC. Protein product: CASRGTPEEQFF.

As for this clonotype: Germline is not matched at one junction end, which may reflect a read error. The chain uses TRBV25-1 and TRBJ2-5; tentative D call: TRBD1 (6 bases). Germline-derived CDR1 and CDR2 are MGHDK and SYGVNS. This CDR3 spans 15 amino acids. The CDR3 here is CASSDGPGQQESQYF. CDR3 nucleotide sequence: TGTGCCAGCAGTGACGGTCCGGGACAACAAGAGTCCCAGTACTTC. The complete variable domain, with remaining parts taken from reference TRBV25-1 and TRBJ2-5, reads EADIYQTPRYLVIGTGKKITLECSQTMGHDKMYWYQQDPGMELHLIHYSYGVNSTEKGDLSSESTVSRIRTEHFPLTLESARPSHTSQYLCASSDGPGQQESQYFGPGTRLLVL.

In its sample, this clonotype was seen a few times. The rearrangement joins TRBV7-9 to TRBJ2-1, with D hard to call. The CDR3 has 11 amino acids. Germline V gene sequence: CDR1 SEHNR, CDR2 FQNEAQ (reference sequence). Trimming took 8 bases from V and 7 from J, leaving 9 bases between them. CDR3 DNA: TGTGCCAGCGGGGTGGGGAATGAGCAGTTCTTC. Translated: CASGVGNEQFF.

This clonotype has just a few counts. The chain links TRBV13 to TRBJ2-7, with 7 bases aligning to TRBD2. This CDR3 is 16 amino acids long. Trimming took 4 bases from V and 5 from J; bases not matched to a gene: 14. The germline CDR1 and CDR2 sequences are PRHDT and FYEKMQ (reference sequence). CDR3 amino acids: CASSSKTGRKSHEQYF. The CDR3 nucleotides are TGTGCCAGCAGCTCAAAAACCGGGAGGAAGTCGCACGAGCAGTACTTC. Together with reference TRBV13 and TRBJ2-7, the CDR3 gives the full variable domain: AAGVIQSPRHLIKEKRETATLKCYPIPRHDTVYWYQQGPGQDPQFLISFYEKMQSDKGSIPDRFSAQQFSDYHSELNMSSLELGDSALYFCASSSKTGRKSHEQYFGPGTRLTVT.

The table lists this clonotype with a few counts. The CDR3: CSAYSPLLTVNGYTF. As DNA, the CDR3 is TGCAGTGCTTATAGCCCCCTCCTGACAGTAAATGGCTACACCTTC. The V gene is TRBV20-1, the J gene TRBJ1-2; D perhaps matches TRBD1 (5 bases). The CDR3 loop spans 15 amino acids. V was clipped by 5 bases and J by 6 bases, with 22 bases between them. Per germline, CDR1 DFQATT and CDR2 SNEGSKA (reference sequence).

The V call is TRBV19, the J call TRBJ2-1; D call uncertain. The CDR3 consists of 16 residues. V lost 0 bases and J 5 bases, leaving 14 bases between the germline ends. Germline-derived CDR1 and CDR2 are LNHDA and SQIVND (reference sequence). CDR3: CASSIDPPRGDNEQFF. CDR3 bases: TGTGCCAGTAGTATAGATCCGCCTAGAGGAGACAATGAGCAGTTCTTC.

This chain connects TRBV7-9 to TRBJ2-6; D not resolved. The length of the CDR3 is 17 residues. CDR1 and CDR2 (germline): SEHNR, FQNEAQ (reference sequence). V lost 1 base and J 0 bases, leaving 10 bases between the germline ends. The CDR3 DNA is TGTGCCAGCAGCTTAGATGAGGTTAACTCTGGGGCCAACGTCCTGACTTTC. The encoded protein is CASSLDEVNSGANVLTF.

Here the CDR3 reads CASSLSPGVRPYEQYF. The DNA for the CDR3 is TGTGCCAGCAGTTTATCACCAGGGGTTCGGCCCTACGAGCAGTACTTC. The genes are TRBV27 and TRBJ2-7, with D possibly matching TRBD1 (6 bases). The ends were cut back, 0 bases at V and 2 bases at J, with 14 bases in the middle. The CDR3 sequence is 16 residues long. Germline V gives CDR1 MNHEY, CDR2 SMNVEV (reference sequence).

On this clonotype itself: This may arise from a read error, as a much more abundant clone is one base away. The chain joins TRBV24-1 to TRBJ1-2; D is undetermined. The CDR3 has 15 residues. Germline CDR1 reads KGHDR; CDR2 reads SFDVKD. V dropped 4 bases and J dropped 10 bases, with 21 bases sitting between them. The CDR3 sequence: CATSEGSRALPLYTF. In DNA form, the CDR3 reads TGTGCCACCAGTGAAGGTAGCCGGGCTCTGCCACTCTACACCTTC.

This clonotype was seen many times. The chain employs TRBV6-5 and TRBJ2-3, with D unclear. Trimming took off 2 bases at V and 6 bases at J, with 15 bases between the two ends. This CDR3 has 15 residues. The germline gives CDR1 MNHEY, CDR2 SVGAGI. CDR3 region: CASSYRRSPRDTQYF. The CDR3 DNA is TGTGCCAGCAGTTACAGACGGTCCCCCCGGGATACGCAGTATTTT.

The chain employs TRBV27 and TRBJ1-5; D perhaps matches TRBD1 (5 bases). The CDR3 contains 13 residues. Germline loops: CDR1 MNHEY, CDR2 SMNVEV (reference sequence). V was shortened by 5 bases and J by 7 bases, with 12 bases between the two germline ends. CDR3 nucleotide sequence: TGTGCCAGCAGTCCCGACAGAGCCCAGCCCCAGCATTTT. Its protein product is CASSPDRAQPQHF.

On this clonotype itself: Compared with germline, one end of the junction differs, possibly owing to a read error. The gene calls are TRBV10-1 and TRBJ2-1; D gene unclear. The length of the CDR3 is 12 residues. Germline assignment: CDR1 WNHNN and CDR2 SYGVQD (reference sequence). The CDR3 DNA reads TGCGCCAGCAGTGACCCCTACAATGAGCGGTTCTTC. The encoded protein is CASSDPYNERFF.

The J gene is TRBJ2-7, the V gene TRBV11-2, with 8 positions matching TRBD2. The CDR3 runs to 17 residues. The germline gives CDR1 SGHAT, CDR2 FQNNGV. V shed 1 base, J shed 4 bases, and the junction held 12 bases outside the gene matches. DNA of the CDR3: TGTGCCAGCAGCTTAGTTCGGAAATTAGCGGGACCATACGAGCAGTACTTC. Amino acid sequence: CASSLVRKLAGPYEQYF.

A single count supports this clonotype. It is likely a read error, because the conserved phenylalanine at the end of the CDR3 is missing. The CDR3 coding sequence is TGCAGTGCTAGCCGTAGACGATCCAGGGTCACGGGCAATCAGCCCCAGCATTTG. Encoded protein: CSASRRRSRVTGNQPQHL. The chain combines TRBV20-1 with TRBJ1-5; possibly TRBD1 for D (5 bases). V was trimmed by 3 bases and J by 2 bases, leaving 23 bases between them. This CDR3 has 18 residues. CDR1 is DFQATT, CDR2 SNEGSKA, per germline (reference sequence).

This clonotype was seen more than once but under ten times. CDR3 amino acids: CASSSPTEPDYGYTF. The CDR3, as DNA: TGTGCCAGCAGCTCTCCGACAGAACCGGACTATGGCTACACCTTC. V gene TRBV13 combines with J gene TRBJ1-2; TRBD1 is a possible D gene (5 bases). The CDR3 runs 15 residues. V was trimmed by 4 bases and J by 3 bases, leaving 15 bases between them. Germline loops: CDR1 PRHDT, CDR2 FYEKMQ (reference sequence).

Concerning this clonotype itself: A much larger clone is a single base away; this may be a read error. CDR3 in DNA: TGCAGCGCTGAGGGCCGGGACACCGGGGAGCTGTTTTTT. Translating it yields CSAEGRDTGELFF. The chain recombines TRBV29-1 with TRBJ2-2; D might be TRBD2 (5 bases). V lost 7 bases and J 3 bases, leaving 12 bases between the germline ends. The germline V gene has CDR1 SQVTM and CDR2 ANQGSEA. The CDR3 is 13 amino acids.